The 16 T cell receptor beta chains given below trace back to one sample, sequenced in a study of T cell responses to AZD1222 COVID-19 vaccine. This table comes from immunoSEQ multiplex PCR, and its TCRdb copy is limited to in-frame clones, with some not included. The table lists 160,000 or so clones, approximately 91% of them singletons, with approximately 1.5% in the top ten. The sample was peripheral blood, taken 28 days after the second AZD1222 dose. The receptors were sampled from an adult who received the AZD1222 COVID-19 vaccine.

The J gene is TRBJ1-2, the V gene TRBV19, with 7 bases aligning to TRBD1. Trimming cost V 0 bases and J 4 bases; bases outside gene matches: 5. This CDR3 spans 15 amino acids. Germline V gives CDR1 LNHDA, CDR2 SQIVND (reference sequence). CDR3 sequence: CASSIDPGDSYGYTF. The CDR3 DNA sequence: TGTGCCAGTAGTATAGATCCCGGGGACAGCTATGGCTACACCTTC.

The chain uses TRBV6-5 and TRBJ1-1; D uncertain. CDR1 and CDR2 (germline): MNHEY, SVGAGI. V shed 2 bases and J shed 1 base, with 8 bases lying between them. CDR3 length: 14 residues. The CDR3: CASSYGMENTEAFF. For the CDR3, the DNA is TGTGCCAGCAGTTACGGCATGGAGAACACTGAAGCTTTCTTT.

The CDR3 loop is CASSLAGVIEGYTF. In DNA, the CDR3 is TGCGCCAGCAGCTTGGCCGGGGTTATAGAGGGCTACACCTTC. The chain couples TRBV5-1 to TRBJ1-2; no clear D. The CDR3 runs to 14 residues. Germline V CDR1 and CDR2: SGHRS, YFSETQ. Trimming took 0 bases from V and 8 from J, leaving 14 bases between them.

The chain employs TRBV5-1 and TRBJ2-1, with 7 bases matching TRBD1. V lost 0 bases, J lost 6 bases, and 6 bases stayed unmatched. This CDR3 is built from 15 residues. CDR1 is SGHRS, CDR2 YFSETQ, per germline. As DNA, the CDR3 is TGCGCCAGCAGCTTGGGCGACAGGGCAATCAATGAGCAGTTCTTC. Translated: CASSLGDRAINEQFF.

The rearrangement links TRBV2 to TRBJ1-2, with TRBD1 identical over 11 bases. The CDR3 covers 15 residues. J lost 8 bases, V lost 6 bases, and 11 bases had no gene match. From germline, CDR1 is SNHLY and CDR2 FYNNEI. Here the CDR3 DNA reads TGTGCCAGCAGCCCTAGGACAGGGGGCAACGAAGGCTACACCTTC. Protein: CASSPRTGGNEGYTF.

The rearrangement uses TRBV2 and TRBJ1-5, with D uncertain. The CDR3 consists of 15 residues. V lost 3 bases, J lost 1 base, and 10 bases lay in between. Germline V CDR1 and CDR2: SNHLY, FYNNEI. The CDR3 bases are TGTGCCAGCAGTGATGAGGGTGCGAGCAATCAGCCCCAGCATTTT. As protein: CASSDEGASNQPQHF.

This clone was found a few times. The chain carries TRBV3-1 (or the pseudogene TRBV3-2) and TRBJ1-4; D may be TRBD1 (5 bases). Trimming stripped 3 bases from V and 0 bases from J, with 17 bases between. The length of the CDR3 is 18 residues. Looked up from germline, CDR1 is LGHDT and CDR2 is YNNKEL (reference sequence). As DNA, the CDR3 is TGTGCCAGCAGCCAGTCCTTTCCTATGACAGCAACTAATGAAAAACTGTTTTTT. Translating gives CASSQSFPMTATNEKLFF.

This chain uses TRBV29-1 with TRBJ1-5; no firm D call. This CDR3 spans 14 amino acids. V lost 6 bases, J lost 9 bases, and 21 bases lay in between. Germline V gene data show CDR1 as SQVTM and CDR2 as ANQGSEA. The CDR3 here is CSVESSMSFWPQHF. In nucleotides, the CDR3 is TGCAGCGTCGAGAGTTCAATGTCTTTTTGGCCCCAGCATTTT.

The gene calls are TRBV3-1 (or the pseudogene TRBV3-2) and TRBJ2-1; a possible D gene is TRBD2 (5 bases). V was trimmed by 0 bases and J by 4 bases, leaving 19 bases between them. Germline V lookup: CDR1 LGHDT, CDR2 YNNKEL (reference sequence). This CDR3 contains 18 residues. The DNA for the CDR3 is TGTGCCAGCAGCCAAGAGCGGCAGGACTTTGGAACTTACAATGAGCAGTTCTTC. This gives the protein CASSQERQDFGTYNEQFF.

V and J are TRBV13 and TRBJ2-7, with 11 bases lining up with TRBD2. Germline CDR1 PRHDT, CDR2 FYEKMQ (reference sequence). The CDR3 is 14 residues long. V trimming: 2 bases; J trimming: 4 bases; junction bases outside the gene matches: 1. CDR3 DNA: TGTGCCAGCAGCTTACGGACTAGCGGGTACGAGCAGTACTTC. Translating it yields CASSLRTSGYEQYF. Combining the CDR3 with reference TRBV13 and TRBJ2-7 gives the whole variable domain AAGVIQSPRHLIKEKRETATLKCYPIPRHDTVYWYQQGPGQDPQFLISFYEKMQSDKGSIPDRFSAQQFSDYHSELNMSSLELGDSALYFCASSLRTSGYEQYFGPGTRLTVT.

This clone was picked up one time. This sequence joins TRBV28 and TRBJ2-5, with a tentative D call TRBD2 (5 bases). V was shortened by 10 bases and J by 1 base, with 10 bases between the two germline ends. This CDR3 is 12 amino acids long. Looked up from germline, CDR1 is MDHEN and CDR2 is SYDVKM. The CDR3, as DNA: TGTGCCACCCTTCGGGGCCAAGAGACCCAGTACTTC. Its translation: CATLRGQETQYF.

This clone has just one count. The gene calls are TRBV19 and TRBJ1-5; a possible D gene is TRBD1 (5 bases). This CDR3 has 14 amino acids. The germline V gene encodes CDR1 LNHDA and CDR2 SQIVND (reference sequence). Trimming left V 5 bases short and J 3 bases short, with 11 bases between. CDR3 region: CASSGASANQPQHF. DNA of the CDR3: TGTGCCAGTAGTGGGGCCTCCGCCAATCAGCCCCAGCATTTT.

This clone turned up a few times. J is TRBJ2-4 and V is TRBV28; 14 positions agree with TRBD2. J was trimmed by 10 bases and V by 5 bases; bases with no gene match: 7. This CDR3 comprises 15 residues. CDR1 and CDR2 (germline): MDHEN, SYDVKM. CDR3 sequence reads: CASSGGTSGRGIQYF. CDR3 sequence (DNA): TGTGCCAGCAGTGGTGGGACTAGCGGGAGAGGTATTCAGTACTTC.

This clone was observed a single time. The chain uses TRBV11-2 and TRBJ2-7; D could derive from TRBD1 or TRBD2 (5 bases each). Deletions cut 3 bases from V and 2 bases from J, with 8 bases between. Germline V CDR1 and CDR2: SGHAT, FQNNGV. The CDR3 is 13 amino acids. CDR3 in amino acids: CASSFGATYEQYF. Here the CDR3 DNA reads TGTGCCAGCAGCTTCGGGGCCACCTACGAGCAGTACTTC.

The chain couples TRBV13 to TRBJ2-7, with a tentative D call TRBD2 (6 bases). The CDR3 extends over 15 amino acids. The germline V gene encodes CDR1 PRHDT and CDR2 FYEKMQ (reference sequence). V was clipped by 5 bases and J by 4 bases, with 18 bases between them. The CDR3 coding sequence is TGTGCCAGCAGCCAAAAACTGGCGGGACGGTACGAGCAGTACTTC. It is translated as CASSQKLAGRYEQYF.

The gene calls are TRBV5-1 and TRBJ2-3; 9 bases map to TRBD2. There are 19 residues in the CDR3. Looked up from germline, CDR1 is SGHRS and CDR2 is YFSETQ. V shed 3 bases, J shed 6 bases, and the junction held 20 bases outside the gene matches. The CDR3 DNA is TGCGCCAGCAGCTCACAATCCGGGACTAGCCATATACGTGGTGATACGCAGTATTTT. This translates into CASSSQSGTSHIRGDTQYF.